This TCR beta chain is from a study of OX40 agonist ivuxolimab in advanced cancers. This CDR3 region has 14 residues. V lost 5 bases and J lost 2; bases outside the gene matches: 4. Germline lookup yields CDR1 SEHNR and CDR2 FQNEAQ (reference sequence). The repertoire was sequenced with immunoSEQ multiplex PCR; TCRdb's copy has only in-frame clones and lacks some. The table has tens of thousands of clones, roughly 80% seen once; the top ten hold about 4.9%. The material was CD4+ or CD8+ T cells sorted from blood, obtained in a trial of the OX40 agonist ivuxolimab. This sequence joins TRBV7-9 and TRBJ2-3; 7 bases are a match to TRBD1. The receptor comes from an adult with an advanced solid tumor such as melanoma, head and neck, liver or kidney cancer. The CDR3 reads CASSLGQTTDTQYF. The CDR3 bases are TGTGCCAGCAGCCTGGGACAGACCACAGATACGCAGTATTTT.